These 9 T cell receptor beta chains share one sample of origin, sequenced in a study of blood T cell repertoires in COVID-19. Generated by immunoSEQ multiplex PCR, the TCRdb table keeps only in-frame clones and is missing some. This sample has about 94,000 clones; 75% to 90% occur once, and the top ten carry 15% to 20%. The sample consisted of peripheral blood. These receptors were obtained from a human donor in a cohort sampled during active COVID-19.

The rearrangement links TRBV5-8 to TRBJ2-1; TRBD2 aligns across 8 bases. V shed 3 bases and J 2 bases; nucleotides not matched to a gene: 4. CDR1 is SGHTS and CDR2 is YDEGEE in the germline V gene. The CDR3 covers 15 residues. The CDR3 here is CASSSLAAPYNEQFF. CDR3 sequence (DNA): TGTGCCAGCAGCTCACTAGCGGCCCCCTACAATGAGCAGTTCTTC.

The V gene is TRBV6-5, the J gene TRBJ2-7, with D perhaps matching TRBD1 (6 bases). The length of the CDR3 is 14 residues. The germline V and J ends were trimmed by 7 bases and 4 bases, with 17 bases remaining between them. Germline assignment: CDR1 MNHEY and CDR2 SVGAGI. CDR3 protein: CASIRTGHSYEQYF. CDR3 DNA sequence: TGTGCCAGCATTCGAACGGGACATTCTTACGAGCAGTACTTC.

CDR3: CASSYREKLFF. The CDR3 DNA sequence: TGTGCCAGCAGCTACAGGGAAAAACTGTTTTTT. The gene calls are TRBV7-2 and TRBJ1-4, with D tentatively TRBD1 (5 bases). Germline V gives CDR1 SGHTA, CDR2 FQGNSA. V shed 4 bases and J shed 8 bases, with 5 bases lying between them. CDR3 length equals 11 residues.

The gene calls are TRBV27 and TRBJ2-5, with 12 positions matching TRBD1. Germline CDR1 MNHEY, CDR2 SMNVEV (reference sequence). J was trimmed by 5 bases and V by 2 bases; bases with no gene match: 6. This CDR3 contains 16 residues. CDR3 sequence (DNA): TGTGCCAGCAGTTTACAGGGACAGGGGGCTAGGGAGACCCAGTACTTC. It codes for CASSLQGQGARETQYF.

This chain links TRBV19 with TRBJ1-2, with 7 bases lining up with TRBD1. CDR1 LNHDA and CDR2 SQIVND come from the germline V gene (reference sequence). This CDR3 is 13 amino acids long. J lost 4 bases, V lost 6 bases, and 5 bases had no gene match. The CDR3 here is CASRKGQSYGYTF. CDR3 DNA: TGTGCCAGTAGAAAGGGACAGTCCTATGGCTACACCTTC.

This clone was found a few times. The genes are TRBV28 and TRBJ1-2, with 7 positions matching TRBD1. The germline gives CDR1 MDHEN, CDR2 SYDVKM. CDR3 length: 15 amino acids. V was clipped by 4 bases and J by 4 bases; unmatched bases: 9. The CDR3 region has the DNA TGTGCCAGCAGTTCTGTCTACAGGGGCAGCTATGGCTACACCTTC. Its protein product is CASSSVYRGSYGYTF.

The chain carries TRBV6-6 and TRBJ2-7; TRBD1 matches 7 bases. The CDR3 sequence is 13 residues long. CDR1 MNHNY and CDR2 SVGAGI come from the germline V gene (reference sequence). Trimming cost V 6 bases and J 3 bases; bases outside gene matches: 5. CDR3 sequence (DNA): TGTGCCAGCAGAGACAGGGAGATCTACGAGCAGTACTTC. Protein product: CASRDREIYEQYF.

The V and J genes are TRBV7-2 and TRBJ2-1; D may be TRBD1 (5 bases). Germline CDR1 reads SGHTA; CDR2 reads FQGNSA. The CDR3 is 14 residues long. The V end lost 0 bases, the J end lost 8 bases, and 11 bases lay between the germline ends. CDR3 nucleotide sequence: TGTGCCAGCAGCTTAGCGGGGCCCGGTCATGAGCAGTTCTTC. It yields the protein CASSLAGPGHEQFF.

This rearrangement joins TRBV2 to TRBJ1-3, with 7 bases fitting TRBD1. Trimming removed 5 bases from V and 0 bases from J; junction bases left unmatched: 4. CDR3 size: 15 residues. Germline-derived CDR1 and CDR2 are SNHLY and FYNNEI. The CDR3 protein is CASSRDSSSGNTIYF. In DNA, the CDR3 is TGTGCCAGCAGTCGGGACAGCAGCTCTGGAAACACCATATATTTT.